This section outlines one TCR beta chain sequence together with its context. Its antigen is currently unknown. The TCR beta CDR3 regions underwent amplification using RNA transcripts as the source. In the first-round RT-PCR of the TCR CDR3, the HTBI primer set was used. Using its own MiXCR run on the multiplex PCR reads, TCRdb lists one record per CDR3 protein. The top ten clones hold more than 20% of a sample with roughly 510,000 distinct CDR3 sequences, under 25% of them seen once. This specimen belongs to a study of T cells in Graves' hyperthyroidism and ophthalmopathy. Findings and limits, study-wide: Expanded thyroid clonotypes (above 0.001) were mostly also found in blood. Ophthalmopathy was distinguished from stable hyperthyroidism by 13 V-J signatures.

V lost 6 bases, J lost 1 base, and 9 bases lay in between. The germline gives CDR1 MNHNS, CDR2 SASEGT. This CDR3 is built from 13 residues. Graves' hyperthyroidism is called stable when ophthalmopathy does not progress within 18 months. The study excluded patients with uncontrolled infection, other autoimmune disease, pregnancy or lactation. This TCR was sampled from a man between 18 and 29 years old with Graves' hyperthyroidism. Sequences were obtained from blood. V usage is TRBV6-1 and J usage is TRBJ1-1; unclear D gene. The CDR3 DNA follows: TGTGCCAGCAGGGGGTATGGGAACACTGAAGCTTTCTTT. Its translation: CASRGYGNTEAFF.